This TCR beta chain was obtained from a study of T-cell memory formation after mild COVID-19. Across the study: TCR clusters showed largely donor specificity.

In regard to this clonotype: Its antigen is not known.

TCRdb independently ran MiXCR on the 5' RACE reads; one entry per CDR3 protein. The data hold about 200,000 distinct CDR3 sequences, with over 9% observed a single time. With V trimmed by 6 bases and J by 7 bases, 7 bases remained unmatched. Germline values: CDR1 LGHNA, CDR2 YSLEER. CDR3 length: 14 amino acids. Study outcomes and limitations: Second-wave clones with a day 37 peak had unconfirmed SARS-CoV-2 specificity. CD4/CD8 balance characterized clones contracting day 15 to 85, and CD4+ skew characterized later expanders.

Sequencing was performed on PBMCs or a T cell subset sorted from them (not recorded which). This rearrangement joins TRBV4-3 to TRBJ2-7, with 12 bases fitting TRBD1. The sequence came from a man aged 18 to 35 who had mild COVID-19 (a few samples of this study predate the infection). Cell type and time point are not known. Here the CDR3 DNA reads TGCGCCAGCAGGGAGGGACAGGGGGCTGGGGAGCAGTACTTC. Translation: CASREGQGAGEQYF.